These 5 T cell receptor beta chains originate from one sample sequenced in a study of T cells in women clearing cervical HPV infection. Assay used: immunoSEQ multiplex PCR; TCRdb lists only in-frame clones, some missing. Its listing shows around 25,000 clones. The source material was blood buffy coat. All receptors come from a woman between 18 and 70 years old with a cervical HPV16 infection that either progressed to CIN3+ or cleared (not recorded which).

For this clone: The read is 3 residues too short to cover the CDR3 end, so that end is filled in from the germline J gene. The chain couples TRBV5-1 to TRBJ2-1, with D maybe TRBD2 (6 bases). The CDR3 covers 13 residues. Trimming shortened V by 0 bases and J by 8 bases, and 9 bases separated the two germline ends. Per germline, CDR1 SGHRS and CDR2 YFSETQ. This CDR3 reads CASSLVLAHEQFF. CDR3 bases read: TGCGCCAGCAGCTTGGTACTAGCTCATGAG.

Judged by frequency, this clone is medium-sized. The CDR3 end lies 3 residues beyond the end of the read and is filled in from the germline J gene. The V call is TRBV5-1, the J call TRBJ2-3; a possible D gene is TRBD1 (6 bases). Trimming left V 4 bases short and J 2 bases short, with 14 bases between. The germline V gene encodes CDR1 SGHRS and CDR2 YFSETQ. The CDR3 sequence is 15 residues long. The CDR3 bases that were read are TGCGCCAGCAGCCTTGATGGGGGCCCCACAGATACG. It specifies CASSLDGGPTDT. The whole CDR3 reads CASSLDGGPTDTQYF.

For this clone: The read terminates 3 residues before the CDR3 end, so the remaining end is supplied by the germline J gene. This sequence joins TRBV5-1 and TRBJ2-2, with a possible D match to TRBD1 (5 bases). The CDR3 spans 16 residues. The V gene lost 2 bases and the J gene lost 3 bases, with 14 bases spanning the gap. Germline V gene data show CDR1 as SGHRS and CDR2 as YFSETQ. This chain's CDR3 is CASSFSPGKYTGELFF. The CDR3 DNA, read in part, is TGCGCCAGCAGCTTCAGTCCAGGGAAATACACCGGGGAG.

For this clone: The sequence runs out 3 residues before the end of the CDR3; the remainder is reconstructed from the germline J gene. The chain couples TRBV14 to TRBJ2-7; D not certain. Trimming removed 0 bases at V and 0 bases at J, with 12 bases between. This CDR3 has 16 residues. Germline values: CDR1 SGHDN, CDR2 FVKESK. The part of the CDR3 DNA that was read is TGTGCCAGCAGCCAAGACATCAGGCACAGCTCCTACGAG. Its translation: CASSQDIRHSSYE. The whole CDR3 reads CASSQDIRHSSYEQYF.

Concerning this clone: The read is 3 residues too short to cover the CDR3 end, so that end is filled in from the germline J gene. The V call is TRBV28, the J call TRBJ2-7, with 9 positions matching TRBD2. This CDR3 has 14 amino acids. Germline CDR1 reads MDHEN; CDR2 reads SYDVKM. The trim removed 5 bases at V and 4 bases at J, leaving 6 bases unmatched. The CDR3 bases that were read are TGTGCCAGCAGTGAAAGCGGGAGGTCGTACGAG. Translated, it gives CASSESGRSYE. The entire CDR3 sequence reads CASSESGRSYEQYF. The full variable domain, with the rest looked up from reference TRBV28 and TRBJ2-7, is DVKVTQSSRYLVKRTGEKVFLECVQDMDHENMFWYRQDPGLGLRLIYFSYDVKMKEKGDIPEGYSVSREKKERFSLILESASTNQTSMYLCASSESGRSYEQYFGPGTRLTVT.